This T cell receptor (beta chain) was identified during a study of blood T cell repertoires in COVID-19. The overall study: Whether acute or convalescent, the COVID-19 samples came from the United States, Italy and Spain. PBMCs, B-cell-depleted T cells, or T cells were the source of the cDNA or gDNA that made up the material.

The germline V gene has CDR1 SGHTA and CDR2 FQGNSA. V lost 0 bases and J lost 12; bases outside the gene matches: 10. The CDR3 loop spans 16 amino acids. Authors' processing steps: By means of reference gene primer amplification, nucleated cell counts were estimated. Profiling relied on immunoSEQ multiplex PCR, and the TCRdb table lists in-frame clones only, not all of them. The DNA was the basis for D and trimming; V, J and clone size are from that table. The profile shows 20,000 to 25,000 clones, 87% of them singletons. The receptor's source is a human donor with active COVID-19. The donor label of this sample is uncertain. Sequencing was done on a sample of peripheral blood. The genes are TRBV7-2 and TRBJ2-1; 11 positions agree with TRBD2. The CDR3, as DNA: TGTGCCAGCAGCTTAGCCGGAACTAGCGGGAGCCTCGGGCAGTTCTTC. This encodes CASSLAGTSGSLGQFF.